The 27 T cell receptor beta chains in this list originate from one sample, sequenced in a study of CD8 T cells in ankylosing spondylitis. One entry per CDR3 protein, called by TCRdb with MiXCR from the 5' RACE reads. The sample records some 95,000 distinct CDR3 sequences, about 8.8% being singletons. The sequencing input was blood, either unsorted or a sorted T cell fraction (not recorded which). These receptors were collected from a male donor with ankylosing spondylitis or in good health (not recorded which).

The sample holds many counts of this clonotype. Written as DNA, the CDR3 is TGCAGTGCTAGAGTCGCTAGCGGGACTTACAATGAGCAGTTCTTC. Residues: CSARVASGTYNEQFF. J is TRBJ2-1 and V is TRBV20-1, with 9 nucleotides matching TRBD2. The germline CDR1 and CDR2 sequences are DFQATT and SNEGSKA (reference sequence). CDR3 size: 15 residues. Trimming cost V 1 base and J 4 bases; bases outside gene matches: 5.

This clonotype appeared many times. The J gene is TRBJ2-3, the V gene TRBV18, with D hard to call. The CDR3 length is 14 residues. Germline CDR1 KGHSH, CDR2 LQKENI. V was pared by 5 bases and J by 2 bases, with 11 bases between. The CDR3 spells CASSTGRSTDTQYF. The CDR3 DNA reads TGTGCCAGCTCAACCGGACGATCCACAGATACGCAGTATTTT.

In its sample, this clonotype was seen a few times. CDR3 residues: CASSTWTGSISGNTIYF. The DNA of the CDR3 is TGTGCCAGTAGTACTTGGACAGGATCCATCTCTGGAAACACCATATATTTT. V usage is TRBV19 and J usage is TRBJ1-3; 7 nucleotides line up with TRBD1. Germline lookup yields CDR1 LNHDA and CDR2 SQIVND (reference sequence). V gave up 4 bases and J gave up 0 bases; unmatched junction bases: 9. This CDR3 has 17 amino acids. Filled out from reference TRBV19 and TRBJ1-3, the complete variable domain reads DGGITQSPKYLFRKEGQNVTLSCEQNLNHDAMYWYRQDPGQGLRLIYYSQIVNDFQKGDIAEGYSVSREKKESFPLTVTSAQKNPTAFYLCASSTWTGSISGNTIYFGEGSWLTVV.

The sample holds many counts of this clonotype. The chain joins TRBV9 to TRBJ2-6; D not resolved. Germline values: CDR1 SGDLS, CDR2 YYNGEE. The CDR3 totals 16 residues. The V and J ends lost 0 bases and 0 bases respectively, with 7 bases between them. The CDR3 sequence is CASSVVQASGANVLTF. The CDR3 region has the DNA TGTGCCAGCAGCGTAGTTCAGGCCTCTGGGGCCAACGTCCTGACTTTC. The full variable domain, in which reference TRBV9 and TRBJ2-6 provide the parts outside the CDR3, is DSGVTQTPKHLITATGQRVTLRCSPRSGDLSVYWYQQSLDQGLQFLIQYYNGEERAKGNILERFSAQQFPDLHSELNLSSLELGDSALYFCASSVVQASGANVLTFGAGSRLTVL.

Ten or more counts support this clonotype. The chain couples TRBV13 to TRBJ2-7; tentatively, D is TRBD2 (5 bases). This CDR3 is built from 11 residues. The V gene's germline CDR1 is PRHDT and CDR2 FYEKMQ (reference sequence). V was pared by 3 bases and J by 9 bases, with 9 bases between. CDR3 coding DNA: TGTGCCAGCAGCTTTAGGGAGAGGCAGTACTTC. As protein: CASSFRERQYF.

The chain employs TRBV7-2 and TRBJ2-3; a possible D gene is TRBD2 (6 bases). The V end lost 7 bases, the J end lost 0 bases, and 14 bases lay between the germline ends. The CDR3 has 15 residues. Germline-derived CDR1 and CDR2 are SGHTA and FQGNSA. For the CDR3, the DNA is TGTGCCAGCAAACTCCGGGACTTAAGCACAGATACGCAGTATTTT. Translation gives CASKLRDLSTDTQYF.

This clonotype was seen only a few times. V and J are TRBV11-2 and TRBJ2-1, with D perhaps matching TRBD1 (5 bases). Germline V lookup: CDR1 SGHAT, CDR2 FQNNGV. This CDR3 region has 16 residues. With 2 bases removed from V and 5 bases from J, the gap between germline ends came to 16 bases. The DNA for the CDR3 is TGTGCCAGCAGCTTATCCCTAGGGGCCCCGAACAATGAGCAGTTCTTC. It is translated as CASSLSLGAPNNEQFF.

This chain joins TRBV5-1 and TRBJ2-5; 7 bases agree with TRBD1. This CDR3 contains 16 residues. The trim removed 0 bases at V and 6 bases at J, leaving 11 bases unmatched. Germline V gene sequence: CDR1 SGHRS, CDR2 YFSETQ. The CDR3 bases are TGCGCCAGCAGCTTGGATACAGGGGTTAGGAAAAAGACCCAGTACTTC. Translated: CASSLDTGVRKKTQYF.

This clonotype was recorded many times. This chain joins TRBV29-1 and TRBJ2-2, with 9 bases fitting TRBD1. J lost 0 bases, V lost 4 bases, and 6 bases had no gene match. Germline values: CDR1 SQVTM, CDR2 ANQGSEA. The CDR3 spans 16 residues. CDR3 sequence: CSVGGTGGANTGELFF. The CDR3, as DNA: TGCAGCGTTGGGGGCACAGGGGGCGCGAACACCGGGGAGCTGTTTTTT.

This clonotype showed up many times. A read error may account for a junction end that differs from germline. This CDR3 reads CASSRTSTGFDF. The CDR3 DNA reads TGTGCCAGCAGCCGCACGTCGACAGGCTTCGACTTC. The chain couples TRBV12-3 or TRBV12-4 to TRBJ1-2, with a possible D match to TRBD1 (6 bases). The length of the CDR3 is 12 residues.

This clonotype was found many times. This chain links TRBV25-1 with TRBJ2-1, with TRBD2 as a possible D gene (7 bases). CDR3 length: 14 residues. Trimming pared 3 bases from V and 6 bases from J, leaving 12 bases between. CDR1 is MGHDK and CDR2 is SYGVNS in the germline V gene. The CDR3 spells CASSEGGAPNEQFF. CDR3 sequence (DNA): TGTGCCAGCAGTGAGGGGGGGGCCCCCAATGAGCAGTTCTTC.

This clonotype was found many times. The chain links TRBV24-1 to TRBJ2-2; no clear D gene. V was pared by 6 bases and J by 3 bases, with 7 bases between. The CDR3 loop spans 13 amino acids. The germline V gene encodes CDR1 KGHDR and CDR2 SFDVKD. The CDR3 loop reads CATSHPDTGELFF. DNA for the CDR3: TGTGCCACCAGTCACCCGGACACCGGGGAGCTGTTTTTT.

The sample holds many counts of this clonotype. The chain uses TRBV2 and TRBJ2-2; D remains ambiguous. The V gene's germline CDR1 is SNHLY and CDR2 FYNNEI. This CDR3 is built from 14 residues. The V gene lost 10 bases and the J gene lost 0 bases, with 12 bases spanning the gap. The CDR3 DNA reads TGTGCCACCTCAGGACGGGCGAACACCGGGGAGCTGTTTTTT. Residues: CATSGRANTGELFF.

This clonotype was seen many times. The chain has TRBV5-1 and TRBJ2-1; tentatively, D is TRBD1 (8 bases). The germline V gene has CDR1 SGHRS and CDR2 YFSETQ. The length of the CDR3 is 16 residues. Between the trimmed V and J ends, which lost 1 base and 4 bases, there was a span of 15 bases. The CDR3, as DNA: TGCGCCAGCAGCTTGAGCGGGACAGGAATATACAATGAGCAGTTCTTC. It yields the protein CASSLSGTGIYNEQFF.

This clonotype was counted many times. The V gene is TRBV3-1, the J gene TRBJ1-2, with D perhaps matching TRBD1 (5 bases). The CDR3 is 13 amino acids. Germline lookup yields CDR1 LGHDT and CDR2 YNNKEL (reference sequence). Trimming pared 0 bases from V and 12 bases from J, leaving 14 bases between. This CDR3 reads CASSQDLTASDTF. In nucleotides, the CDR3 is TGTGCCAGCAGCCAAGACCTGACAGCCTCAGACACCTTC.

This clonotype was seen a few times. The V gene is TRBV7-6, the J gene TRBJ1-4; a possible D gene is TRBD1 (6 bases). The CDR3 loop spans 17 amino acids. V was trimmed by 1 base and J by 7 bases, leaving 19 bases between them. Germline CDR1 SGHVS, CDR2 FNYEAQ. DNA for the CDR3: TGTGCCAGCAGCTTAGAACTTCAGGGGACCCGAGGTGAAAAACTGTTTTTT. Its protein is CASSLELQGTRGEKLFF.

In its sample, this clonotype was seen a few times. The chain recombines TRBV25-1 with TRBJ1-2; D not resolved. This CDR3 spans 13 amino acids. V dropped 6 bases and J dropped 2 bases, with 10 bases sitting between them. The germline CDR1 and CDR2 sequences are MGHDK and SYGVNS. CDR3 bases: TGTGCCAGCAGGCGGAACAGCAACTATGGCTACACCTTC. It translates to CASRRNSNYGYTF.

This clonotype was observed many times. The chain combines TRBV12-3 or TRBV12-4 with TRBJ2-7, with TRBD1 identical over 8 bases. The CDR3 spans 15 residues. V gave up 2 bases and J gave up 6 bases; unmatched junction bases: 9. This CDR3 is CASSLRAGGLSEQYF. CDR3 coding DNA: TGTGCCAGCAGTTTAAGGGCAGGGGGCTTAAGCGAGCAGTACTTC.

In this sample, this clonotype turned up many times. V usage is TRBV5-1 and J usage is TRBJ1-1; no firm D call. The germline V gene encodes CDR1 SGHRS and CDR2 YFSETQ. The CDR3 totals 14 residues. Trimming pared 2 bases from V and 4 bases from J, leaving 12 bases between. For the CDR3, the DNA is TGCGCCAGCAGCTTTAACCGGAAGGGCACTGAAGCTTTCTTT. Protein sequence: CASSFNRKGTEAFF.

This clonotype was observed many times. The germline gene is not matched at one end of the junction; a read error may be the cause. The rearrangement uses TRBV20-1 and TRBJ2-7; D unclear. Germline CDR1 DFQATT, CDR2 SNEGSKA (reference sequence). CDR3 size: 12 residues. CDR3 protein: CSARDLGRLRTF. The CDR3 bases are TGCAGTGCTAGAGATCTCGGGCGCCTCCGTACCTTC.

This clonotype was counted many times. The CDR3 region is CATSSRDRKSNQPQHF. CDR3 nucleotide sequence: TGTGCCACCAGCAGCCGGGACAGGAAAAGCAATCAGCCCCAGCATTTT. The chain couples TRBV24-1 to TRBJ1-5, with 8 bases that match TRBD1. Losses at the gene ends were 7 bases for V and 1 base for J; bases not matched to a gene: 8. The CDR3 has 16 residues. The germline V gene has CDR1 KGHDR and CDR2 SFDVKD.

This clonotype was seen ten or more times. V gene TRBV18 combines with J gene TRBJ2-7; D is possibly TRBD2 (5 bases). V was trimmed by 0 bases and J by 2 bases, leaving 14 bases between them. Germline V lookup: CDR1 KGHSH, CDR2 LQKENI. The CDR3 totals 16 residues. CDR3 residues: CASSPPGWEKTYEQYF. In nucleotides, the CDR3 is TGTGCCAGCTCACCACCGGGCTGGGAGAAAACCTACGAGCAGTACTTC. The full variable domain, completed using reference TRBV18 and TRBJ2-7, is NAGVMQNPRHLVRRRGQEARLRCSPMKGHSHVYWYRQLPEEGLKFMVYLQKENIIDESGMPKERFSAEFPKEGPSILRIQQVVRGDSAAYFCASSPPGWEKTYEQYFGPGTRLTVT.

Written as DNA, the CDR3 is TGCAGTGCTAGAGAGGGGGTCACCAATGAGCAGTTCTTC. As protein: CSAREGVTNEQFF. The rearrangement uses TRBV20-1 and TRBJ2-1; D possibly matches TRBD1 or TRBD2 (5 bases each). V lost 0 bases to trimming and J lost 6 bases, with 9 bases between them. CDR3 length equals 13 residues. Germline V gene sequence: CDR1 DFQATT, CDR2 SNEGSKA (reference sequence).

The table lists this clonotype with many counts. The CDR3 spells CASSQGPTNYGYTF. The DNA of the CDR3 is TGCGCCAGCAGCCAAGGCCCAACCAACTATGGCTACACCTTC. This chain links TRBV4-1 with TRBJ1-2; no clear D gene. The germline V and J ends were trimmed by 1 base and 2 bases, with 8 bases remaining between them. This CDR3 has 14 amino acids. CDR1 and CDR2 from the germline V gene are MGHRA and YSYEKL.

This clonotype has ten or more counts. The V and J genes are TRBV27 and TRBJ2-5, with D perhaps assigned TRBD1 or TRBD2 (5 bases each). The CDR3 extends over 15 amino acids. Germline lookup yields CDR1 MNHEY and CDR2 SMNVEV (reference sequence). The ends were cut back, 0 bases at V and 8 bases at J, with 16 bases in the middle. The DNA for the CDR3 is TGTGCCAGCAGTTTATCCGGGACGACCGGGGCCACCCAGTACTTC. This encodes CASSLSGTTGATQYF.

This clonotype was observed a handful of times. The V gene is TRBV27, the J gene TRBJ1-1; D possibly corresponds to TRBD1 (5 bases). Trimming cost V 3 bases and J 0 bases, with 14 bases left between them. CDR3 length equals 16 residues. Germline CDR1 and CDR2: MNHEY and SMNVEV (reference sequence). The CDR3 nucleotides read TGTGCCAGCAGTTTGACAGCGAGTTATATGAACACTGAAGCTTTCTTT. Encoded protein: CASSLTASYMNTEAFF.

The sample holds many counts of this clonotype. The rearrangement joins TRBV21-1 to TRBJ2-7. TRBV21-1 is labeled a pseudogene. The CDR3 contains 15 residues. CDR3 nucleotide sequence: TGTGCCAGCAGCAAAAAGATCGTCCAGGATTACGAGCAGTACTTC. Translating it yields CASSKKIVQDYEQYF.